The rows below give T cell receptor beta chains drawn from one sample of a study of blood T cell repertoires in COVID-19. Here immunoSEQ multiplex PCR was the method, and the copy in TCRdb shows in-frame clones only, minus some. The sample holds under 150,000 clones, roughly three quarters seen once. Sequencing input: peripheral blood. The origin of the receptors is a man at least 80 years old with acute or convalescent COVID-19. Both conserved end residues are part of each CDR3. Fields, in order: CDR3 length, D gene, J gene, V gene, clone size, CDR3 DNA, CDR3 protein. The D gene is left open where the match is weak. Clone size is given for some rows only: seen once, a few or many times, or a class if the clone is expanded.

length: 15
D: .
J: TRBJ2-1
V: TRBV3-1/TRBV3-2
size: .
DNA: TGTGCCAGCAGCCAAAGGGGGGGGGCATACAATGAGCAGTTCTTC
CDR3: CASSQRGGAYNEQFF

length: 13
D: .
J: TRBJ1-1
V: TRBV6-6
size: .
DNA: TGTGCCAGCAGGGACCCCGGGGGGACTGAAGCTTTCTTT
CDR3: CASRDPGGTEAFF

length: 14
D: .
J: TRBJ1-4
V: TRBV2
size: .
DNA: TGTGCCAGCAGCCTGGGGGCAGCTAATGAAAAACTGTTTTTT
CDR3: CASSLGAANEKLFF

length: 13
D: .
J: TRBJ1-3
V: TRBV12-3/TRBV12-4
size: .
DNA: TGTGCCTCACAGGTCAACTCTGGAAACACCATATATTTT
CDR3: CASQVNSGNTIYF

length: 13
D: TRBD2
J: TRBJ2-7
V: TRBV7-9
size: .
DNA: TGTGCCAGCAGCTTAGGCGGGGGAGGCGAGCAGTACTTC
CDR3: CASSLGGGGEQYF

length: 16
D: .
J: TRBJ2-2
V: TRBV2
size: .
DNA: TGTGCCAGCAGTCCAAGGACAGATACGAACACCGGGGAGCTGTTTTTT
CDR3: CASSPRTDTNTGELFF

length: 15
D: TRBD1
J: TRBJ2-2
V: TRBV19
size: few
DNA: TGTGCCAGTACCCCCGGGACAGGGATAACCGGGGAGCTGTTTTTT
CDR3: CASTPGTGITGELFF

length: 16
D: TRBD2
J: TRBJ2-1
V: TRBV2
size: .
DNA: TGTGCCAGCTCGACGACTAGCGGGAGTTCCTACAATGAGCAGTTCTTC
CDR3: CASSTTSGSSYNEQFF

length: 14
D: TRBD1
J: TRBJ1-6
V: TRBV6-4
size: .
DNA: TGTGCCAGCAGTCGGGACAGGGAAAATTCACCCCTCCACTTT
CDR3: CASSRDRENSPLHF

length: 16
D: TRBD1
J: TRBJ1-5
V: TRBV6-6
size: once
DNA: TGTGCCAGCATAGCGACCGGGACAGGGGTGGGTCAGCCCCAGCATTTT
CDR3: CASIATGTGVGQPQHF

length: 15
D: TRBD1
J: TRBJ1-6
V: TRBV19
size: .
DNA: TGTGCCAGTAGGACCTCGGGACAGGGTAATTCACCCCTCCACTTT
CDR3: CASRTSGQGNSPLHF

length: 15
D: TRBD1
J: TRBJ1-2
V: TRBV13
size: .
DNA: TGTGCCAGCAGCTCCCGACAGGGGGCTCGGTATGGCTACACCTTC
CDR3: CASSSRQGARYGYTF

length: 15
D: TRBD2
J: TRBJ2-1
V: TRBV3-1/TRBV3-2
size: .
DNA: TGTGCCAGCAGTCTCACTAGCGGGGCCTACAATGAGCAGTTCTTC
CDR3: CASSLTSGAYNEQFF

length: 15
D: TRBD2
J: TRBJ2-3
V: TRBV5-1
size: .
DNA: TGCGCCAGCAGCATTAGCGGGAGAGGGGCAGATACGCAGTATTTT
CDR3: CASSISGRGADTQYF

length: 14
D: .
J: TRBJ2-6
V: TRBV10-3
size: .
DNA: TGTGCCATCAGTGAGTCGGGGTCGGATCTAGAGGGGACTTTC
CDR3: CAISESGSDLEGTF

length: 15
D: .
J: TRBJ1-6
V: TRBV6-6
size: .
DNA: TGTGCCAGCAGTTCAATTGTGTACAGTAATTCACCCCTCCACTTT
CDR3: CASSSIVYSNSPLHF

length: 12
D: .
J: TRBJ2-3
V: TRBV3-1/TRBV3-2
size: .
DNA: TGTGCCAGCAGCCAAGAGAGAGATACGCAGTATTTT
CDR3: CASSQERDTQYF

length: 17
D: .
J: TRBJ2-3
V: TRBV18
size: .
DNA: TGTGCCAGCTCACCTACAATCGGCAGGGCCAAGACAGATACGCAGTATTTT
CDR3: CASSPTIGRAKTDTQYF

length: 16
D: TRBD1
J: TRBJ2-3
V: TRBV27
size: .
DNA: TGTGCCAGCAGTTTATTTGGGACAGCTAGCACAGATACGCAGTATTTT
CDR3: CASSLFGTASTDTQYF

length: 15
D: TRBD1
J: TRBJ2-7
V: TRBV7-2
size: once
DNA: TGTGCCAGCAGTCCTTTTTCGGGACAGGGTTACGAGCAGTACTTC
CDR3: CASSPFSGQGYEQYF

length: 14
D: .
J: TRBJ1-1
V: TRBV19
size: .
DNA: TGTGCCACTACCCGGGGAGTTGAGAACACTGAAGCTTTCTTT
CDR3: CATTRGVENTEAFF

length: 17
D: .
J: TRBJ2-6
V: TRBV3-1/TRBV3-2
size: .
DNA: TGTGCCAGCAGCCTAGCAGGGTCCTACTCTGGGGCCAACGTCCTGACTTTC
CDR3: CASSLAGSYSGANVLTF

length: 16
D: .
J: TRBJ2-4
V: TRBV5-6
size: .
DNA: TGTGCCAGCAGCGCCCGTGGACCGGGAGTAGTTTTCGTTCAGTACTTC
CDR3: CASSARGPGVVFVQYF

length: 18
D: .
J: TRBJ2-6
V: TRBV2
size: .
DNA: TGTGCCAGCAACCGAAACAGGGTCCCTATCTCTGGGGCCAACGTCCTGACTTTC
CDR3: CASNRNRVPISGANVLTF

length: 15
D: .
J: TRBJ2-1
V: TRBV7-9
size: few
DNA: TGTGCCAGCAGCTTAGAGGGGTTCGGTAACAATGAGCAGTTCTTC
CDR3: CASSLEGFGNNEQFF

length: 14
D: .
J: TRBJ2-5
V: TRBV7-9
size: .
DNA: TGTGCCAGCAGCTTTCACAGGGCCCAAGAGACCCAGTACTTC
CDR3: CASSFHRAQETQYF

length: 12
D: .
J: TRBJ1-2
V: TRBV29-1
size: .
DNA: TGCAGCGCACAAAGAGGGATTTATGGCTACACCTTC
CDR3: CSAQRGIYGYTF